The TCR beta chain under discussion was sequenced for a study of tumor-infiltrating lymphocytes in primary liver carcinoma. RNA and DNA were co-extracted from approximately 20-30 mg of unsorted bulk tissue. Tumor samples were assessed, and every one had over 90% viable tumor cells. Germline lookup yields CDR1 SGHAT and CDR2 FQNNGV. Trimming removed 2 bases from V and 5 bases from J; junction bases left unmatched: 7. The CDR3 is 15 residues long. This clonotype has only one observation. Its cognate antigen is unknown. Given the absence of the conserved phenylalanine or tryptophan at the CDR3 end, a read error is likely. Whole-study findings and limits: It was tumor-adjacent and tumor-blood pairs that overlapped less than tumor region pairs did.

TCR beta cDNA came from about 500 ng total RNA, primed with a constant-region primer. ARM-PCR was slightly modified, and three nested multiplex PCR rounds with it gave rise to the TCR beta libraries. Each of the first two PCR rounds ran roughly 9 cycles with TRBV1-TRBV30 forward and C-beta reverse primers. TCRdb re-called the multiplex PCR reads with MiXCR, one entry per CDR3 protein. In the table there are 150,000 to 200,000 distinct CDR3 sequences, around four fifths of which are singletons. The genes are TRBV11-2 and TRBJ2-7; 9 nucleotides match TRBD1. Sequencing was carried out using tumor tissue from primary liver carcinoma. The TCR comes from a man aged 35 to 55 with primary liver carcinoma and hepatitis B virus infection. CDR3 sequence: CASSLWWTGENEQYL. The CDR3 bases are TGTGCCAGCAGCTTATGGTGGACAGGGGAAAACGAGCAGTACTTA.